This paragraph reports one T cell receptor (beta chain). The source of the sample is a study of T-cell memory formation after mild COVID-19. Background on the study: Each donor largely had its own TCR clusters.

After 5'RACE with constant-segment primers, TCR alpha and TCR beta cDNA libraries carrying sample barcodes and UMIs were obtained. MiXCR was run by TCRdb on the 5' RACE reads, yielding one entry per CDR3 protein. The sample gives about 180,000 distinct CDR3 sequences, around a sixth of which show up once; 3.5% to 5% is in the top ten. Trimming took 6 bases from V and 4 from J, leaving 13 bases between them. The CDR3 contains 14 residues. The chain employs TRBV12-3 or TRBV12-4 and TRBJ1-5; D might be TRBD1 (6 bases). The sequencing input was PBMCs or a T cell subset sorted from them (not recorded which). This receptor was identified in a man between 18 and 29 years old who had mild COVID-19 (a few samples of this study predate the infection). Cell type and time point are not known. In DNA form, the CDR3 reads TGTGCCAGCAGCCTACAGGGTGTTAATCAGCCCCAGCATTTT. It is translated as CASSLQGVNQPQHF.